Listed below are T cell receptor beta chains from one sample, sequenced in a study of T cell changes during pregnancy in multiple sclerosis. Produced via immunoSEQ multiplex PCR; TCRdb's table is partial and in-frame only. The repertoire holds 15,000 or so clones, with 93% as singletons. Sample: peripheral blood, taken in the second trimester of pregnancy. The receptor set was obtained from a female donor in good health, enrolled as a control in a pregnancy study. Each CDR3 is given with its conserved first and last residue. A D gene is named only where the DNA matches it firmly. Clone size is given for some rows only: seen once, a few or many times, or a class if the clone is expanded.

size: .
V: TRBV6-7
D: .
J: TRBJ1-3
CDR3: CASTKGPGAGNTIYF
DNA: TGTGCCAGCACCAAAGGCCCGGGGGCTGGAAACACCATATATTTT

size: .
V: TRBV11-3
D: .
J: TRBJ1-1
CDR3: CASSFDGGQGTEAFF
DNA: TGTGCCAGCAGCTTCGACGGGGGGCAGGGCACTGAAGCTTTCTTT

size: .
V: TRBV18
D: .
J: TRBJ1-2
CDR3: CASSPGRGEDGYTF
DNA: TGTGCCAGCTCACCAGGAAGGGGCGAAGATGGCTACACCTTC

size: .
V: TRBV19
D: .
J: TRBJ1-2
CDR3: CASSPFGDYGYTF
DNA: TGTGCCAGTAGTCCATTTGGAGACTATGGCTACACCTTC

size: once
V: TRBV4-2
D: TRBD1
J: TRBJ1-1
CDR3: CASSQDTGGTEAFF
DNA: TGTGCCAGCAGCCAAGATACAGGGGGCACTGAAGCTTTCTTT

size: .
V: TRBV4-2
D: .
J: TRBJ2-7
CDR3: CASSPSLGETYEQYF
DNA: TGTGCCAGCAGCCCTAGTCTAGGAGAGACCTACGAGCAGTACTTC

size: .
V: TRBV10-3
D: TRBD1
J: TRBJ1-1
CDR3: CAISEPGTGDGAFF
DNA: TGTGCCATCAGTGAGCCGGGGACAGGGGACGGGGCTTTCTTT

size: .
V: TRBV6-1
D: .
J: TRBJ2-2
CDR3: CASSEAPDRSGELFF
DNA: TGTGCCAGCAGTGAAGCCCCCGACAGGTCCGGGGAGCTGTTTTTT

size: .
V: TRBV29-1
D: TRBD1
J: TRBJ1-1
CDR3: CSVAGTANTEAFF
DNA: TGCAGCGTTGCCGGGACAGCGAACACTGAAGCTTTCTTT

size: .
V: TRBV5-4
D: TRBD1
J: TRBJ1-6
CDR3: CASRPQGATYNSPLHF
DNA: TGTGCCAGCAGGCCCCAGGGGGCAACCTATAATTCACCCCTCCACTTT

size: once
V: TRBV5-1
D: TRBD1
J: TRBJ1-2
CDR3: CASLPGTGAYGYTF
DNA: TGCGCCAGCTTGCCCGGGACAGGGGCTTATGGCTACACCTTC

size: .
V: TRBV7-2
D: TRBD1
J: TRBJ2-7
CDR3: CASSQRTGGVDEQYF
DNA: TGTGCCAGCAGCCAACGGACAGGGGGAGTTGACGAGCAGTACTTC

size: .
V: TRBV5-6
D: .
J: TRBJ1-2
CDR3: CASSPRDKNYGGHTF
DNA: TGTGCCAGCAGCCCCAGGGATAAGAACTATGGTGGCCACACCTTC

size: .
V: TRBV18
D: TRBD1
J: TRBJ1-3
CDR3: CASSSPGQGNGNTIYF
DNA: TGTGCCAGCTCATCCCCGGGACAGGGCAATGGAAACACCATATATTTT

size: .
V: TRBV19
D: .
J: TRBJ2-7
CDR3: CASSIGSYEQYF
DNA: TGTGCCAGTAGTATTGGCAGCTACGAGCAGTACTTC

size: .
V: TRBV11-2
D: .
J: TRBJ1-4
CDR3: CASSSAGSNEKLFF
DNA: TGTGCCAGCAGTTCCGCGGGGTCTAATGAAAAACTGTTTTTT

size: .
V: TRBV19
D: .
J: TRBJ1-1
CDR3: CASSIPRKAGSGTEAFF
DNA: TGTGCCAGTAGTATCCCGAGGAAGGCGGGGTCGGGCACTGAAGCTTTCTTT

size: few
V: TRBV29-1
D: .
J: TRBJ1-4
CDR3: CSVEVVEKLFF
DNA: TGCAGCGTTGAAGTAGTGGAAAAACTGTTTTTT

size: .
V: TRBV29-1
D: TRBD2
J: TRBJ2-1
CDR3: CSVDTGGDEQFF
DNA: TGCAGCGTGGACACGGGGGGGGATGAGCAGTTCTTC

size: .
V: TRBV5-1
D: .
J: TRBJ2-1
CDR3: CASSLAALDNEQFF
DNA: TGCGCCAGCAGCTTGGCCGCACTGGACAATGAGCAGTTCTTC

size: .
V: TRBV18
D: .
J: TRBJ1-1
CDR3: CASSPTREGTEAFF
DNA: TGTGCCAGCTCACCCACCCGGGAGGGGACTGAAGCTTTCTTT

size: few
V: TRBV6-6
D: TRBD1
J: TRBJ1-2
CDR3: CASSFGRQGNGYTF
DNA: TGTGCCAGCAGTTTTGGTAGACAGGGAAATGGCTACACCTTC

size: .
V: TRBV5-8
D: TRBD1
J: TRBJ1-2
CDR3: CASSLDGGGNMRGYTF
DNA: TGTGCCAGCAGCTTGGATGGAGGGGGCAACATGAGAGGCTACACCTTC

size: .
V: TRBV7-3
D: TRBD2
J: TRBJ2-5
CDR3: CASSLWDRAGGPGGTQYF
DNA: TGTGCCAGCAGCTTATGGGATCGGGCGGGAGGGCCCGGGGGGACCCAGTACTTC

size: once
V: TRBV6-5
D: .
J: TRBJ1-2
CDR3: CASSSLGQSTNYGYTF
DNA: TGTGCCAGCAGTTCCCTCGGACAGTCAACTAACTATGGCTACACCTTC

size: .
V: TRBV13
D: .
J: TRBJ1-1
CDR3: CASSLRGGGYGAFF
DNA: TGTGCCAGCAGCCTGCGGGGTGGTGGGTATGGAGCTTTCTTT

size: .
V: TRBV18
D: TRBD1
J: TRBJ2-2
CDR3: CASSPQQGARKYGELFF
DNA: TGTGCCAGCTCACCACAACAGGGGGCGCGGAAGTACGGGGAGCTGTTTTTT

size: .
V: TRBV7-3
D: TRBD1
J: TRBJ1-2
CDR3: CASSLDRGQDYTF
DNA: TGTGCCAGCAGCTTAGACAGGGGGCAAGACTACACCTTC

size: .
V: TRBV7-8
D: .
J: TRBJ1-1
CDR3: CASSLIGGNMNTEAFF
DNA: TGTGCCAGCAGCCTGATTGGGGGGAACATGAACACTGAAGCTTTCTTT

size: .
V: TRBV6-5
D: TRBD1
J: TRBJ2-7
CDR3: CASSYGKGAAYEQYF
DNA: TGTGCCAGCAGTTACGGGAAGGGGGCGGCCTACGAGCAGTACTTC

size: .
V: TRBV7-2
D: .
J: TRBJ1-1
CDR3: CASSRPALGQAEAFF
DNA: TGTGCCAGCAGCCGACCGGCGCTAGGACAAGCTGAAGCTTTCTTT

size: .
V: TRBV7-7
D: TRBD2
J: TRBJ2-1
CDR3: CASSLVREDEQFF
DNA: TGTGCTAGCAGCTTAGTTCGGGAGGATGAGCAGTTCTTC

size: .
V: TRBV7-3
D: TRBD1
J: TRBJ2-2
CDR3: CASSQSGGSNTGELFF
DNA: TGTGCCAGCAGCCAGTCAGGGGGATCGAACACCGGGGAGCTGTTTTTT

size: few
V: TRBV5-1
D: .
J: TRBJ1-1
CDR3: CASSFSGGAWNTEAFF
DNA: TGCGCCAGCAGCTTCTCCGGGGGAGCTTGGAACACTGAAGCTTTCTTT

size: .
V: TRBV27
D: .
J: TRBJ2-7
CDR3: CASKGTAGTYEQYF
DNA: TGTGCCAGCAAAGGGACCGCGGGGACCTACGAGCAGTACTTC

size: .
V: TRBV18
D: TRBD1
J: TRBJ2-7
CDR3: CASSTSGTGGYEQYF
DNA: TGTGCCAGCTCGACCTCCGGGACAGGGGGGTACGAGCAGTACTTC

size: .
V: TRBV5-1
D: TRBD1
J: TRBJ2-2
CDR3: CASSSGQGATGELFF
DNA: TGCGCCAGCAGCTCGGGACAGGGGGCAACCGGGGAGCTGTTTTTT

size: .
V: TRBV28
D: .
J: TRBJ2-2
CDR3: CASSFRKQKNTGELFF
DNA: TGTGCCAGCAGTTTTCGGAAACAGAAGAACACCGGGGAGCTGTTTTTT

size: once
V: TRBV7-3
D: TRBD2
J: TRBJ2-3
CDR3: CASSLKTAGGPDTQYF
DNA: TGTGCCAGCAGCTTAAAGACGGCGGGGGGGCCAGATACGCAGTATTTT

size: once
V: TRBV29-1
D: TRBD2
J: TRBJ2-7
CDR3: CSVEDATRELDF
DNA: TGCAGCGTTGAAGATGCCACGCGGGAGCTGGACTTC

size: .
V: TRBV29-1
D: TRBD1
J: TRBJ1-1
CDR3: CSVEGGRTGGFGAFF
DNA: TGCAGCGTTGAAGGTGGAAGAACAGGGGGCTTTGGAGCTTTCTTT

size: .
V: TRBV4-1
D: .
J: TRBJ1-1
CDR3: CASSHRSGQGGTEAFF
DNA: TGCGCCAGCAGCCATCGTTCCGGCCAGGGAGGCACTGAAGCTTTCTTT

size: once
V: TRBV6-1
D: TRBD1
J: TRBJ2-3
CDR3: CASSRTGSTDTQYF
DNA: TGTGCCAGCAGTCGGACAGGTAGCACAGATACGCAGTATTTT

size: .
V: TRBV4-2
D: .
J: TRBJ2-2
CDR3: CASSQDLLVAGELFF
DNA: TGTGCCAGCAGCCAAGATTTGCTAGTCGCCGGGGAGCTGTTTTTT

size: .
V: TRBV9
D: TRBD1
J: TRBJ1-6
CDR3: CASSVSGGTAANSPLHF
DNA: TGTGCCAGCAGCGTAAGCGGTGGGACAGCCGCGAATTCACCCCTCCACTTT

size: .
V: TRBV10-2
D: .
J: TRBJ1-1
CDR3: CASNPPSGRAPNTEAFF
DNA: TGCGCCAGCAACCCCCCTAGCGGAAGGGCTCCGAACACTGAAGCTTTCTTT

size: once
V: TRBV5-1
D: TRBD1
J: TRBJ2-1
CDR3: CASSLIPGQGNEQFF
DNA: TGCGCCAGCAGCTTAATTCCGGGACAGGGAAATGAGCAGTTCTTC

size: .
V: TRBV18
D: .
J: TRBJ2-1
CDR3: CASSPVTGRNNEQFF
DNA: TGTGCCAGCTCACCTGTAACCGGGAGAAACAATGAGCAGTTCTTC

size: .
V: TRBV7-8
D: TRBD1
J: TRBJ1-5
CDR3: CASSFHIGTGDNQPQHF
DNA: TGTGCCAGCAGTTTCCACATCGGGACAGGGGACAATCAGCCCCAGCATTTT

size: once
V: TRBV29-1
D: TRBD2
J: TRBJ2-7
CDR3: CSVEELGRAQQYF
DNA: TGCAGCGTTGAAGAGCTGGGGAGGGCGCAGCAGTACTTC

size: .
V: TRBV9
D: .
J: TRBJ1-1
CDR3: CAGSGTGGSGNTEAFF
DNA: TGTGCCGGCAGCGGAACGGGGGGCTCGGGGAACACTGAAGCTTTCTTT

size: .
V: TRBV18
D: .
J: TRBJ2-2
CDR3: CASSPGDLLRRNTGELFF
DNA: TGTGCCAGCTCACCGGGTGACTTGCTACGACGGAACACCGGGGAGCTGTTTTTT

size: .
V: TRBV9
D: TRBD1
J: TRBJ1-2
CDR3: CASSVGQGTFYGYTF
DNA: TGTGCCAGCAGCGTAGGACAGGGGACTTTCTATGGCTACACCTTC

size: .
V: TRBV27
D: .
J: TRBJ1-5
CDR3: CASSLTGYQPQHF
DNA: TGTGCCAGCAGTCTTACAGGGTATCAGCCCCAGCATTTT

size: .
V: TRBV5-1
D: TRBD1
J: TRBJ2-3
CDR3: CASHPGDSTTDTQYF
DNA: TGCGCCAGCCATCCAGGGGACAGCACCACAGATACGCAGTATTTT

size: .
V: TRBV5-1
D: TRBD2
J: TRBJ2-3
CDR3: CASSGERGHTDTQYF
DNA: TGCGCCAGCAGCGGAGAGCGGGGGCACACAGATACGCAGTATTTT